This is a list of T cell receptor beta chains from one sample in a study of prognosis after radiotherapy for stage I lung cancer. TCRdb analysed the multiplex PCR reads with MiXCR anew, one entry per CDR3 protein. This table has around 19,000 distinct CDR3 sequences, 55% appearing once. Material: PBMCs, obtained before or after stereotactic body radiation therapy (not recorded which). The receptor source for this set is a donor aged 50 or older with non-small cell lung cancer. Both conserved end residues are part of each CDR3. The D gene is left open where the match is weak. The size entry is marked missing in some rows and otherwise reads once, few, many or a size class.

V gene	clone size	J gene	D gene	CDR3 DNA	CDR3 protein
TRBV5-1	many	TRBJ2-3	NA	TGCGCCAGCAGCTCTACAATAGATACGCAGTATTTT	CASSSTIDTQYF
TRBV30	NA	TRBJ1-1	NA	TGTGCCTGGAATTTGGGCGGCACTGAAGCTTTCTTT	CAWNLGGTEAFF
TRBV7-9	NA	TRBJ1-1	TRBD1	TGTGCCAGCAGCTTAGATGGCCGGGACAGGAAAGCTTTCTTT	CASSLDGRDRKAFF
TRBV6-4	medium-sized	TRBJ2-7	TRBD1	TGTGCCAGCAGTACAGGGGGCATCTACGAGCAGTACTTC	CASSTGGIYEQYF
TRBV15	many	TRBJ1-5	NA	TGTGCCACCAGCAGAGAGGCAGGGGTCCTCAATCAGCCCCAGCATTTT	CATSREAGVLNQPQHF
TRBV24-1	NA	TRBJ2-3	NA	TGTGCCACCAGTGATCCAAACATGGTATGGACAGATACGCAGTATTTT	CATSDPNMVWTDTQYF
TRBV19	NA	TRBJ2-7	TRBD1	TGTGCCAGTTGGGACAGCGTGGGGGAGCATTACTTT	CASWDSVGEHYF
TRBV11-3	NA	TRBJ2-7	TRBD2	TGTGCCAGCAGTAGCGGGAACTCCTACGAGCAGTACTTC	CASSSGNSYEQYF
TRBV7-9	NA	TRBJ1-3	NA	TGTGCCAGCAGCCATTCACAGGGCTCAGGAAACACCATATATTTT	CASSHSQGSGNTIYF
TRBV15	NA	TRBJ2-1	TRBD2	TGTGCCACCAGCAAAGGGCGACTAGCCTGCTACAATGAGCAGTTCTTC	CATSKGRLACYNEQFF
TRBV28	NA	TRBJ2-7	NA	TGTGCCAGCATGAGCGGCCCCTACGAGCAGTACTTC	CASMSGPYEQYF
TRBV7-9	NA	TRBJ2-7	NA	TGTGCCAGCAGCTTAGCTGTGGCCGGAGGGTACGAGCAGTACTTC	CASSLAVAGGYEQYF
TRBV20-1	medium-sized	TRBJ2-1	NA	TGCAGTGCTAGGTGGAGGGACTCCTCCTACAATGAGCAGTTCTTC	CSARWRDSSYNEQFF
TRBV28	NA	TRBJ1-5	TRBD1	TGTGCCAGCAGTTTGGGGACAGGGGCTAGCAATCAGCCCCAGCATTTT	CASSLGTGASNQPQHF
TRBV11-3	many	TRBJ2-5	NA	TGTGCCAGCAGCCCGTTCGCGGAGCACCAAGAGACCCAGTACTTC	CASSPFAEHQETQYF
TRBV6-1	NA	TRBJ2-1	TRBD2	TGTGCCAGCAGACGTAACCGCAGGGGACTAGCGGACAATGAGCAGTTCTTC	CASRRNRRGLADNEQFF
TRBV11-2	medium-sized	TRBJ1-1	NA	TGTGCCAGCAGCTTAAGTCAATCCACTGAAGCTTTCTTT	CASSLSQSTEAFF
TRBV7-9	few	TRBJ2-1	TRBD2	TGTGCCAGCGGGACTAGCGGGGCGTACTCCTACAATGAGCAGTTCTTC	CASGTSGAYSYNEQFF
TRBV7-9	NA	TRBJ2-1	TRBD2	TGTACCAGCACTCTGGAGTTGGGTACTAGCGGGACTCACAATGAGCAGTTCTTC	CTSTLELGTSGTHNEQFF
TRBV7-9	few	TRBJ1-4	NA	TGTGCCAGCAGCTTCGGGGGCGCGTTCTCTAATGAAAAACTGTTTTTT	CASSFGGAFSNEKLFF
TRBV20-1	NA	TRBJ1-5	TRBD1	TGCAGTGCTAGGCGCCCGGGACAGTCAAATCAGCCCCAGCATTTT	CSARRPGQSNQPQHF
TRBV9	many	TRBJ2-1	NA	TGTGCCAGCAGCTGGGTGGATGATACCTACAATGAGCAGTTCTTC	CASSWVDDTYNEQFF
TRBV6-1	NA	TRBJ1-2	NA	TGTGCCAGCAGTTACGAGGGGGTGGACGGCTACACCTTC	CASSYEGVDGYTF
TRBV12-3/TRBV12-4	NA	TRBJ2-3	NA	TGTGCCAGCAGTCAGACGGGACCGACTACAGATACGCAGTATTTT	CASSQTGPTTDTQYF
TRBV7-8	medium-sized	TRBJ2-2	TRBD1	TGTGCCAGCAGCTTAGATAGGACAGGGCGCGACACCGGGGAGCTGTTTTTT	CASSLDRTGRDTGELFF
TRBV7-3	NA	TRBJ2-1	TRBD2	TGTGCCAGCAGCCCATTTAGCGGGAGTTACGGTGAGCAGTTCTTC	CASSPFSGSYGEQFF
TRBV19	many	TRBJ2-1	NA	TGTGCCAGTAGCCCCATAGTAGCGGGACAGGAGCAGTTCTTC	CASSPIVAGQEQFF
TRBV2	NA	TRBJ2-1	NA	TGTGCCAGCAGCCAAAAGGGTTCCTACAATGAGCAGTTCTTC	CASSQKGSYNEQFF
TRBV5-1	many	TRBJ1-1	NA	TGCGCCAGCAGCTTGGGAGGTTACGGCTCTGAAGCTTTCTTT	CASSLGGYGSEAFF
TRBV24-1	many	TRBJ1-2	NA	TGTGCCACCAGTGACCCGGCCAGGGCCTATGGCTACACCTTC	CATSDPARAYGYTF
TRBV4-2	NA	TRBJ2-6	TRBD2	TGTGCCAGCAGTCTCAGGGAAGCGGGAGGGGCTGGGGCCAACGTCCTGACTTTC	CASSLREAGGAGANVLTF
TRBV27	NA	TRBJ1-6	NA	TGTGCCAGCAGTTTATCGATGGGGAGACGGCCTTCACCCCTCCACTTT	CASSLSMGRRPSPLHF
TRBV15	NA	TRBJ1-4	TRBD1	TGTGACACCAGCAGAGAAGGGGGCGCGTATGAAAAACTGTTTTTT	CDTSREGGAYEKLFF
TRBV12-3/TRBV12-4	NA	TRBJ2-2	TRBD2	TGTGCCAGCAGAGTGGCCGGGACTAGCGGGGGGACAGTCGGGGATCTGTTTTTT	CASRVAGTSGGTVGDLFF
TRBV28	many	TRBJ2-5	TRBD1	TGTGCCAGCAGTTTATCCGGACAGGGGCAGGAGACCCAGTACTTC	CASSLSGQGQETQYF
TRBV27	many	TRBJ2-1	TRBD2	TGTGCCAGTCAACTAGCGGGAGGGGTTGAGCAGTTCTTC	CASQLAGGVEQFF
TRBV28	NA	TRBJ1-2	NA	TGTGCCAGCAGTTCTACTACAGGTTTCGAAGGCTACACCTTC	CASSSTTGFEGYTF
TRBV19	NA	TRBJ2-6	NA	TGTGCCACTCGGAGCTCTGGGGCCAACGTCCTGACTTTC	CATRSSGANVLTF
TRBV27	medium-sized	TRBJ2-6	NA	TGTGCCAGCAAAGACCCTTCTTCTGGGGCCAACGTCCTGACTTTC	CASKDPSSGANVLTF
TRBV27	NA	TRBJ1-2	TRBD1	TGTGCCAGCAGTCCAACAGGGGGGCACTATGGCTACACCTTC	CASSPTGGHYGYTF
TRBV6-9	many	TRBJ2-5	NA	TGTGCCAGCAGTTACGCCGGAGGTTGGGAGACCCAGTACTTC	CASSYAGGWETQYF
TRBV13	NA	TRBJ2-3	NA	TGTGCCAGCAGCTTAAGCCAAGGAGGGTCGACGCAGTATTTT	CASSLSQGGSTQYF
TRBV20-1	many	TRBJ2-7	NA	TGCAGTGCCAATGACCGATGGGAGCAGTACTTC	CSANDRWEQYF
TRBV19	many	TRBJ2-7	TRBD2	TGTGCCAGTAGTATAGCTGGTAGCGGGAGTTACGAGCAGTACTTC	CASSIAGSGSYEQYF
TRBV7-9	many	TRBJ2-3	NA	TGTGCCAGCAGCTTACAGGACCAGTTAGATACGCAGTATTTT	CASSLQDQLDTQYF
TRBV28	many	TRBJ2-5	NA	TGTGCCAGCAGTTCTGTCGGCACCCTACAAGAGACCCAGTACTTC	CASSSVGTLQETQYF
TRBV20-1	NA	TRBJ2-3	NA	TGCAGTGCTAGAACTGCCAAGAGGCAGTATTTT	CSARTAKRQYF
TRBV7-9	NA	TRBJ2-1	TRBD2	TGTGCCATCAGCTTAGTACTAGCGGGAGTTGCGGGCAACTACAATGAGCAGTTCTTC	CAISLVLAGVAGNYNEQFF
TRBV19	NA	TRBJ2-3	NA	TGTGCCAGTAGTACTAGGGAAGGGCTAGGCACAGATACGCAGTATTTT	CASSTREGLGTDTQYF
TRBV5-1	NA	TRBJ2-1	TRBD2	TGCGCCAGCAGCCCAAGCGGGAGTTCCCACAATGAGCAGTTCTTC	CASSPSGSSHNEQFF
TRBV5-1	medium-sized	TRBJ1-6	NA	TGCGCCAGCAGCTTTGGGAGAACAAATTCACCCCTCCACTTT	CASSFGRTNSPLHF
TRBV7-2	NA	TRBJ1-2	NA	TGTGCCAGCAGCCCCCGGGTAGGGAGTAACTATGGCTACACCTTC	CASSPRVGSNYGYTF
TRBV5-4	NA	TRBJ1-2	NA	TGTGCCAGTATCTTGGAACAGGGTGCCAACTATGGCTACACCTTC	CASILEQGANYGYTF
TRBV2	NA	TRBJ1-2	TRBD1	TGTGCCAGCAGAGAGGGGTCCCAGGGGGGTGGCTACACCTTC	CASREGSQGGGYTF